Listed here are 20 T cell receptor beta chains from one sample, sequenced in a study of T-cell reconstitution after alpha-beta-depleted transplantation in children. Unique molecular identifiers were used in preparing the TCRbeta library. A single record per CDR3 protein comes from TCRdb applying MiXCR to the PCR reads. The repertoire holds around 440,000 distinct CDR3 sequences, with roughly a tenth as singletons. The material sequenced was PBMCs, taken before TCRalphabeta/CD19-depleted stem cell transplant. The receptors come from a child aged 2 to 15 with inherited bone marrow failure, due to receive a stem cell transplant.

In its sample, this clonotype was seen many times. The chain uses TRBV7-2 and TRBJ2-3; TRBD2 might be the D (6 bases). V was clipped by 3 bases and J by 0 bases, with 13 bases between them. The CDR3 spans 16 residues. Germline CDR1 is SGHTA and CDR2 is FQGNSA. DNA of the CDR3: TGTGCCAGCAGCTTGGCGGAGGGCTATAGCACAGATACGCAGTATTTT. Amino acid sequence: CASSLAEGYSTDTQYF.

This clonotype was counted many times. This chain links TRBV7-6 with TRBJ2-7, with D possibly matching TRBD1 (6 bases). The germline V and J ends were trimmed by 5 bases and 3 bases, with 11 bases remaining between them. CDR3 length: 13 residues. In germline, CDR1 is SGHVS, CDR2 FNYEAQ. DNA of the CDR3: TGTGCCAGCAGCCCGACAGGAAACTACGAGCAGTACTTC. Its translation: CASSPTGNYEQYF.

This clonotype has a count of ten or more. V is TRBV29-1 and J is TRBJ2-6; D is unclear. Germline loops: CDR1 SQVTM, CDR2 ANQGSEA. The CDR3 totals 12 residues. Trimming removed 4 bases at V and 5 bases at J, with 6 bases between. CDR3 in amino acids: CSVVGWANVLTF. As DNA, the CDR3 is TGCAGCGTTGTGGGGTGGGCCAACGTCCTGACTTTC. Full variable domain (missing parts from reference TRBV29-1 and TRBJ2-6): SAVISQKPSRDICQRGTSLTIQCQVDSQVTMMFWYRQQPGQSLTLIATANQGSEATYESGFVIDKFPISRPNLTFSTLTVSNMSPEDSSIYLCSVVGWANVLTFGAGSRLTVL.

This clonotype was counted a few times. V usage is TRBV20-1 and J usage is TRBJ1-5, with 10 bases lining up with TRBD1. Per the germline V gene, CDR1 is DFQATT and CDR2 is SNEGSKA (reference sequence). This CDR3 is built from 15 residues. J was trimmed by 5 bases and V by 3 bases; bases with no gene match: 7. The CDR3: CSARSGTGEHQPQHF. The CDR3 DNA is TGCAGTGCTAGGTCCGGGACAGGGGAGCATCAGCCCCAGCATTTT.

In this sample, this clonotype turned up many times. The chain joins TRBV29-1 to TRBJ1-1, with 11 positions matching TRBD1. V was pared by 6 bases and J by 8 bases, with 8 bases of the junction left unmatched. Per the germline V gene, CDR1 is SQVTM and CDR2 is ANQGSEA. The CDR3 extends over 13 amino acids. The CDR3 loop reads CSVDRTGGLEAFF. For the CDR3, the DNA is TGCAGCGTGGACCGGACAGGGGGCCTGGAAGCTTTCTTT.

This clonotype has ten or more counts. CDR3: CATSPHTLSSYNEQFF. CDR3 in DNA: TGTGCCACCAGCCCTCACACCCTGAGCTCCTACAATGAGCAGTTCTTC. The rearrangement links TRBV15 to TRBJ2-1; no reliable D call. The germline CDR1 and CDR2 sequences are LNHNV and YYDKDF (reference sequence). V lost 5 bases and J lost 0, with 14 bases in between. The CDR3 totals 16 residues. The full variable domain, with the rest looked up from reference TRBV15 and TRBJ2-1, is DAMVIQNPRYQVTQFGKPVTLSCSQTLNHNVMYWYQQKSSQAPKLLFHYYDKDFNNEADTPDNFQSRRPNTSFCFLDIRSPGLGDTAMYLCATSPHTLSSYNEQFFGPGTRLTVL.

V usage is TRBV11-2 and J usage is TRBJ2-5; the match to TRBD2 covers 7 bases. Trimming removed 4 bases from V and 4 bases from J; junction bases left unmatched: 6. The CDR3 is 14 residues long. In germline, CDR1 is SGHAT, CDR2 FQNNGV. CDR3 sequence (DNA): TGTGCCAGCAGCTGGACTAGAGGTGGAGAGACCCAGTACTTC. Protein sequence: CASSWTRGGETQYF.

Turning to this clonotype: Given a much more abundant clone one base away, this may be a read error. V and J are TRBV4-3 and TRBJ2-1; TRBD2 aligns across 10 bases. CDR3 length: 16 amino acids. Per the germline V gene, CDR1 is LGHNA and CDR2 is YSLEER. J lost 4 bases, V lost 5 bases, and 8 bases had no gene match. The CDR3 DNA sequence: TGCGCCAGCAGCAAAGTTCTAGCGGGAGAGTACAATGAGCAGTTCTTC. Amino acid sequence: CASSKVLAGEYNEQFF.

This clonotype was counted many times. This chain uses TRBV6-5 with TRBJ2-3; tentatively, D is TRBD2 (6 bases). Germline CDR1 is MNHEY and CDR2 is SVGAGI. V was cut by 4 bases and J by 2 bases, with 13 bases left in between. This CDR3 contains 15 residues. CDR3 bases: TGTGCCAGCAGTTTCGGAGGGACCACCACAGATACGCAGTATTTT. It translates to CASSFGGTTTDTQYF.

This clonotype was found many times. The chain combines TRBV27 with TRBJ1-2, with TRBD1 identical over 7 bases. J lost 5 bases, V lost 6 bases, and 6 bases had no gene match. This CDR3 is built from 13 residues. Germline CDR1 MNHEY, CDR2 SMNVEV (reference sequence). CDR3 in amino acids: CASRARQGYGYTF. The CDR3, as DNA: TGTGCCAGCAGGGCCCGACAGGGATATGGCTACACCTTC.

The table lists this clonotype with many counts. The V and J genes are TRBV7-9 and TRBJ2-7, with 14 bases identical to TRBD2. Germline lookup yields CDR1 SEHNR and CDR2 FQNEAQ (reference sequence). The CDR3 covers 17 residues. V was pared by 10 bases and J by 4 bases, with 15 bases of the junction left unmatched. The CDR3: CATTSGTSGSRSYEQYF. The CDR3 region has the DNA TGTGCCACCACCTCCGGGACTAGCGGGAGCCGGAGTTACGAGCAGTACTTC.

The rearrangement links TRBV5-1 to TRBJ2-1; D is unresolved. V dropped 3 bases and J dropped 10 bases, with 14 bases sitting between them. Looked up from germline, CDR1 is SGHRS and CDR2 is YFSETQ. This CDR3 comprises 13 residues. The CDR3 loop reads CASSSRLAPEQFF. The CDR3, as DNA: TGCGCCAGCAGCTCCAGACTGGCTCCCGAGCAGTTCTTC.

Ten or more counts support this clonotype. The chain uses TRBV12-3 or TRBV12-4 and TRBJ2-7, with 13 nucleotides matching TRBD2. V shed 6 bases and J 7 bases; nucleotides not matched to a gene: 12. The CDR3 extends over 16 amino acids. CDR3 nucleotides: TGTGCCAGCAGAGAATCACTAGCGGGAGGGCCTGGGGAGCAGTACTTC. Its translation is CASRESLAGGPGEQYF.

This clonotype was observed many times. CDR3 bases: TGTGCCAGCAATTCCTTGGGGCGCAAGGATACGCAGTATTTT. Its protein is CASNSLGRKDTQYF. The chain joins TRBV27 to TRBJ2-3; TRBD1 might be the D (5 bases). This CDR3 spans 14 amino acids. Trimming shortened V by 7 bases and J by 6 bases, and 17 bases separated the two germline ends. The germline CDR1 and CDR2 sequences are MNHEY and SMNVEV (reference sequence).

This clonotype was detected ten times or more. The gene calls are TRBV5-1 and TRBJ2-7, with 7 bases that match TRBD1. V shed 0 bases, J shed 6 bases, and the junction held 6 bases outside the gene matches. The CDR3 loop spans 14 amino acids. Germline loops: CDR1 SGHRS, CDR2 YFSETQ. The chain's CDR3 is CASSLDTGEREQYF. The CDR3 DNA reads TGCGCCAGCAGCTTGGATACAGGGGAGCGCGAGCAGTACTTC.

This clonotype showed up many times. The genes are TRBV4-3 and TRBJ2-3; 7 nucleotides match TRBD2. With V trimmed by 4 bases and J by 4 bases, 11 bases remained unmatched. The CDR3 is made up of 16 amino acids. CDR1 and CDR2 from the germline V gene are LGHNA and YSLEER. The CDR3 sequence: CASSLMGGRGADTQYF. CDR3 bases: TGCGCCAGCAGCCTAATGGGGGGGAGGGGTGCAGATACGCAGTATTTT.

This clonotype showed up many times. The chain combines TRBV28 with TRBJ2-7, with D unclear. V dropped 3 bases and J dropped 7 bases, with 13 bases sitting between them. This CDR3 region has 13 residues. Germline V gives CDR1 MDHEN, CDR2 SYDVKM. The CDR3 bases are TGTGCCAGCAGTTTTGTCCGGTCTGGTGAGCAGTACTTC. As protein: CASSFVRSGEQYF.

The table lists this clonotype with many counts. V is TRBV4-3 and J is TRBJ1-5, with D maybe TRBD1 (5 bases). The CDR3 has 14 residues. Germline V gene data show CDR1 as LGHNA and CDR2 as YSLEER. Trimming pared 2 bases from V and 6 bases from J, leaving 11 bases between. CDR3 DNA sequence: TGCGCCAGCAGCCAAAGGAGGGGTAGTCAGCCCCAGCATTTT. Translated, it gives CASSQRRGSQPQHF.

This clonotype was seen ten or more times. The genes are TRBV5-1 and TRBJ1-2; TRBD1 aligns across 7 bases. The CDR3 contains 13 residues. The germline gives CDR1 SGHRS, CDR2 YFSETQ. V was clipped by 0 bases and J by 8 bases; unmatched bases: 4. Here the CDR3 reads CASSLAQQGGYTF. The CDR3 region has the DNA TGCGCCAGCAGCTTGGCCCAACAGGGGGGCTACACCTTC.

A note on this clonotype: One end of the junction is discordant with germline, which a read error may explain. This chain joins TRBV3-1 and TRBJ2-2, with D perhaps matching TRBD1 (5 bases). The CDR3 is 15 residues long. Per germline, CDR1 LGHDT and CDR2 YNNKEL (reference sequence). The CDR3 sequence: CASCQRGAETGELFF. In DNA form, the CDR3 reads TGTGCCAGCTGCCAAAGGGGCGCGGAGACCGGGGAGCTGTTTTTT.